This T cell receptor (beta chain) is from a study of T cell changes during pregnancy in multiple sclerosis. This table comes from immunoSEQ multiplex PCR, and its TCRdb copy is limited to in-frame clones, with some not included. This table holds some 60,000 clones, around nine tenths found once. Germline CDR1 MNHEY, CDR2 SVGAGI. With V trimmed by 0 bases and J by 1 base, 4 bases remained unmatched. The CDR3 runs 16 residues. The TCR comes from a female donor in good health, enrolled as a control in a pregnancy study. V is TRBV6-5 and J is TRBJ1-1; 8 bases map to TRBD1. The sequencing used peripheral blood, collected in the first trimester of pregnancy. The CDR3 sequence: CASSYSDRVRNTEAFF. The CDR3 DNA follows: TGTGCCAGCAGTTACTCGGACAGGGTCCGGAACACTGAAGCTTTCTTT.